Listed below are T cell receptor beta chains from one sample, sequenced in a study of tumor-infiltrating lymphocytes in oesophageal squamous cell carcinoma. TCRdb reprocessed the PCR reads with MiXCR, giving one entry per CDR3 protein. The sample consists of about 10,000 distinct CDR3 sequences, over 55% of them appearing once. The specimen was esophageal tumor tissue. The receptors come from a female donor with esophageal squamous cell carcinoma. CDR3s include the opening cysteine and the closing phenylalanine or tryptophan. A D gene is named only where the DNA matches it firmly. A row's size may be missing; if present it is once, few, many or a size class.

d_call: NA; clone_size: few; j_call: TRBJ1-3; v_call: TRBV6-1; cdr3_nt: TGTGCCAGCAGTTCCCGACAGATCTCTGGAAACACCATATATTTT; cdr3_aa: CASSSRQISGNTIYF
d_call: NA; clone_size: NA; j_call: TRBJ2-1; v_call: TRBV7-2; cdr3_nt: TGTGCCAGCAGCTTATCCAGGGGCGGCGCATCCTACAATGAGCAGTTCTTC; cdr3_aa: CASSLSRGGASYNEQFF
d_call: TRBD2; clone_size: NA; j_call: TRBJ2-3; v_call: TRBV6-2/TRBV6-3; cdr3_nt: TGTGCCAGCATCCTCTCAGGGACTAGCGCGTCCACAGATACGCAGTATTTT; cdr3_aa: CASILSGTSASTDTQYF
d_call: TRBD1; clone_size: NA; j_call: TRBJ2-7; v_call: TRBV6-1; cdr3_nt: TGTGCCAGCAGCTCCGGGACAGGGGAATACAATGAGCAGTACTTC; cdr3_aa: CASSSGTGEYNEQYF
d_call: NA; clone_size: NA; j_call: TRBJ2-7; v_call: TRBV7-2; cdr3_nt: TGTGCCAGCAGCTCCCCGGCAGGACCGTACGAGCAGTACTTC; cdr3_aa: CASSSPAGPYEQYF
d_call: TRBD2; clone_size: NA; j_call: TRBJ2-5; v_call: TRBV7-6; cdr3_nt: TGTGCTAGCAGCCCAGCTATCGGGAGGCGGGAGTGGGAGACCCAGTACTTC; cdr3_aa: CASSPAIGRREWETQYF
d_call: TRBD1; clone_size: NA; j_call: TRBJ1-1; v_call: TRBV7-9; cdr3_nt: TGTGCCAGCAGCTCGGGACAGGGTAACACTGAAGCTTTCTTT; cdr3_aa: CASSSGQGNTEAFF
d_call: NA; clone_size: NA; j_call: TRBJ2-2; v_call: TRBV28; cdr3_nt: TGTGCCAGCAGTAAGTTGCACGGGGAGCTGTTTTTT; cdr3_aa: CASSKLHGELFF
d_call: TRBD2; clone_size: NA; j_call: TRBJ2-1; v_call: TRBV12-3/TRBV12-4; cdr3_nt: TGTGCCAGCAGCCGGACTAGCGGGAGGTACAATGAGCAGTTCTTC; cdr3_aa: CASSRTSGRYNEQFF
d_call: NA; clone_size: NA; j_call: TRBJ2-4; v_call: TRBV7-3; cdr3_nt: TGTGCCAGCAGCTTGGGGAAGGGAGACATTCAGTACTTC; cdr3_aa: CASSLGKGDIQYF
d_call: TRBD1; clone_size: few; j_call: TRBJ2-1; v_call: TRBV7-8; cdr3_nt: TGTGCCAGCAGCTTAGTTCAGGGGGCGGGAAATGAGCAGTTCTTC; cdr3_aa: CASSLVQGAGNEQFF
d_call: NA; clone_size: NA; j_call: TRBJ1-2; v_call: TRBV6-5; cdr3_nt: TGTGCCAGCACTCGAGGGAACCTTGGAAATGGCTACACCTTC; cdr3_aa: CASTRGNLGNGYTF
d_call: TRBD2; clone_size: NA; j_call: TRBJ2-7; v_call: TRBV7-3; cdr3_nt: TGTGCCAGCAGCTTGACTAGCCGATCCTACGAGCAGTACTTC; cdr3_aa: CASSLTSRSYEQYF
d_call: TRBD2; clone_size: NA; j_call: TRBJ2-7; v_call: TRBV28; cdr3_nt: TGTGCCAGCTCGCCACCTTTAGCGGGGGGGCCCTCCTACGAGCAGTACTTC; cdr3_aa: CASSPPLAGGPSYEQYF
d_call: TRBD1; clone_size: NA; j_call: TRBJ2-1; v_call: TRBV7-2; cdr3_nt: TGTGCCAGCAGCTCGGGGACAGGGGGCTTTTTCAATGAGCAGTTCTTC; cdr3_aa: CASSSGTGGFFNEQFF
d_call: TRBD2; clone_size: NA; j_call: TRBJ2-7; v_call: TRBV12-3/TRBV12-4; cdr3_nt: TGTGCCAGCAGCCTGGGACTAGCGGGAGGAAACGAGCAGTACTTC; cdr3_aa: CASSLGLAGGNEQYF
d_call: NA; clone_size: few; j_call: TRBJ2-1; v_call: TRBV12-5; cdr3_nt: TGTGCTAGTGGTTTGGGGAGATTCAATGAGCAGTTCTTC; cdr3_aa: CASGLGRFNEQFF
d_call: TRBD2; clone_size: NA; j_call: TRBJ2-3; v_call: TRBV7-2; cdr3_nt: TGTGCCAGCAGCCTAAATAGCGGGAGGGGCACAGATACGCAGTATTTT; cdr3_aa: CASSLNSGRGTDTQYF
d_call: NA; clone_size: many; j_call: TRBJ2-1; v_call: TRBV7-8; cdr3_nt: TGTGCCAGCAGCTTCTACGCAACAGGGAAGTACAATGAGCAGTTCTTC; cdr3_aa: CASSFYATGKYNEQFF
d_call: NA; clone_size: NA; j_call: TRBJ2-5; v_call: TRBV18; cdr3_nt: TGTGCCAGCTCACCTTACAGAACAAATGAGCAGTACTTC; cdr3_aa: CASSPYRTNEQYF
d_call: TRBD2; clone_size: NA; j_call: TRBJ2-4; v_call: TRBV7-2; cdr3_nt: TGTGCCAGCAGGTTCTCTAGCGGGAGGCCGAACAATGAGCAGTACTTC; cdr3_aa: CASRFSSGRPNNEQYF
d_call: TRBD1; clone_size: few; j_call: TRBJ2-6; v_call: TRBV12-5; cdr3_nt: TGTGCTAGTGGTTTGTCAGGGGGCAACTCTGGGGCCAACGTCCTGACTTTC; cdr3_aa: CASGLSGGNSGANVLTF
d_call: TRBD1; clone_size: NA; j_call: TRBJ2-6; v_call: TRBV25-1; cdr3_nt: TGTGCCAGTACCCCGGGGCAGGGGGTTTCTGCTGGGGCCAACGTCCTGACTTTC; cdr3_aa: CASTPGQGVSAGANVLTF
d_call: TRBD1; clone_size: NA; j_call: TRBJ2-2; v_call: TRBV7-3; cdr3_nt: TGTGCCAGCAGCAAGACAGGGTGGGACACCGGGGAGCTGTTTTTT; cdr3_aa: CASSKTGWDTGELFF
d_call: TRBD2; clone_size: NA; j_call: TRBJ2-1; v_call: TRBV6-5; cdr3_nt: TGTGCCAGCAGTTACGGGGCGGGAGGGAGGAATGAGCAGTTCTTC; cdr3_aa: CASSYGAGGRNEQFF
d_call: NA; clone_size: NA; j_call: TRBJ1-2; v_call: TRBV24-1; cdr3_nt: TGTGCCACCAGTGATTTATCTGGAAGCGGCTACACCTTC; cdr3_aa: CATSDLSGSGYTF
d_call: NA; clone_size: once; j_call: TRBJ2-3; v_call: TRBV5-6; cdr3_nt: TGTGCCAGCAGCGACGGGGACTTCTTGGGTCCAGATACGCAGTATTTT; cdr3_aa: CASSDGDFLGPDTQYF
d_call: TRBD1; clone_size: NA; j_call: TRBJ2-1; v_call: TRBV7-8; cdr3_nt: TGTGCCAGCAGCCTAATACCGGGACAGGCGAATGAGCAGTTCTTC; cdr3_aa: CASSLIPGQANEQFF
d_call: TRBD1; clone_size: NA; j_call: TRBJ1-1; v_call: TRBV7-6; cdr3_nt: TGTGCCAGCAGCTCCACTGACAGGGGGACTGAAGCTTTCTTT; cdr3_aa: CASSSTDRGTEAFF
d_call: TRBD1; clone_size: NA; j_call: TRBJ2-3; v_call: TRBV7-8; cdr3_nt: TGTGCCAGCAGCACGACAGGGGTGACAGATACGCAGTATTTT; cdr3_aa: CASSTTGVTDTQYF
d_call: TRBD2; clone_size: NA; j_call: TRBJ2-5; v_call: TRBV10-2; cdr3_nt: TGCGCCAGCAGTGAGACGGGAGGGCGCCAAGAGACCCAGTACTTC; cdr3_aa: CASSETGGRQETQYF